This TCR beta chain was obtained from a study of OX40 agonist ivuxolimab in advanced cancers. The table came from immunoSEQ multiplex PCR; TCRdb's copy has only in-frame clones and leaves some out. The sample lists fewer than 90,000 clones, 80% to 90% seen once, with approximately 0.8% in the top ten. Trimming stripped 7 bases from V and 4 bases from J, with 12 bases between. Germline V gene lookup returns CDR1 SGHNT and CDR2 YYREEE (reference sequence). The CDR3 has 13 residues. The receptor comes from an adult with an advanced solid tumor such as melanoma, head and neck, liver or kidney cancer. This specimen was CD4+ or CD8+ T cells sorted from blood, taken in a trial of the OX40 agonist ivuxolimab. The rearrangement uses TRBV5-4 and TRBJ2-4, with D perhaps matching TRBD1 or TRBD2 (5 bases each). The CDR3 loop reads CASGTEMKNIQYF. CDR3 nucleotide sequence: TGTGCCAGCGGGACCGAGATGAAAAACATTCAGTACTTC.